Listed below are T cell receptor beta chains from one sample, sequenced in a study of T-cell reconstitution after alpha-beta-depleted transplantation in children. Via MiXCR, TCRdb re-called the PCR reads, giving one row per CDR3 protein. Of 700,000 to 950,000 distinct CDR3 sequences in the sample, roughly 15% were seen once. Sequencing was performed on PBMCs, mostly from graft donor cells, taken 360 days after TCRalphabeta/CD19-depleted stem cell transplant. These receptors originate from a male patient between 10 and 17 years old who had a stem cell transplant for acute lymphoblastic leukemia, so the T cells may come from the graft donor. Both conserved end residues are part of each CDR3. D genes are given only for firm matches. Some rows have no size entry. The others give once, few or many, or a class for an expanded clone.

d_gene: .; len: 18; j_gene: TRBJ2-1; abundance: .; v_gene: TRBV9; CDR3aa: CASSPRAITGVSYNEQFF; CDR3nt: TGTGCCAGCAGCCCCCGCGCTATCACGGGAGTGTCCTACAATGAGCAGTTCTTC
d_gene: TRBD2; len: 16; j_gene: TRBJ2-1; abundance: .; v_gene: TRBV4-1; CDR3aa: CASSPMGLAGANEQFF; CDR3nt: TGCGCCAGCAGCCCCATGGGACTAGCGGGAGCTAATGAGCAGTTCTTC
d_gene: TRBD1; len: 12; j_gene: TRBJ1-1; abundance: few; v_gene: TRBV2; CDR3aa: CASSGQGVAAFF; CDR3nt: TGTGCCAGCAGTGGGCAGGGGGTCGCGGCTTTCTTT
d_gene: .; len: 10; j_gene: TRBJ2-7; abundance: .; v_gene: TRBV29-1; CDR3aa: CSVVGREQYF; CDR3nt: TGCAGCGTTGTGGGTCGCGAGCAGTACTTC
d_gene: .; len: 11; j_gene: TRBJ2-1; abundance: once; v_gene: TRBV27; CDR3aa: CASSSWTEQFF; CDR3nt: TGTGCCAGCAGTTCATGGACAGAGCAGTTCTTC
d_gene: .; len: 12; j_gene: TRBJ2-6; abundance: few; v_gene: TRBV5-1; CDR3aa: CASSPEANVLTF; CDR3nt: TGCGCCAGCAGCCCCGAGGCCAACGTCCTGACTTTC
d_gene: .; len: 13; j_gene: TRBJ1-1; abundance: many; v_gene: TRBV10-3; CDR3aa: CAIQGPSNTEAFF; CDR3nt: TGTGCCATCCAAGGACCATCGAACACTGAAGCTTTCTTT
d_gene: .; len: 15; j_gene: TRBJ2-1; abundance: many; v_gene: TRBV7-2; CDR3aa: CASSLEGQKYNEQFF; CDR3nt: TGTGCCAGCAGCTTAGAAGGACAGAAATACAATGAGCAGTTCTTC
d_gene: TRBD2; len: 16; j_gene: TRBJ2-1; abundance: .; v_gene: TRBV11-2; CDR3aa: CASSSFPSGRYNEQFF; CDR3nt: TGTGCCAGCAGCTCCTTCCCTAGCGGGAGATACAATGAGCAGTTCTTC
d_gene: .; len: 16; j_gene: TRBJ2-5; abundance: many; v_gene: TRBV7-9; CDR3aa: CASSLEYREGKETQYF; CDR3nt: TGTGCCAGCAGCTTAGAGTACAGAGAGGGCAAAGAGACCCAGTACTTC
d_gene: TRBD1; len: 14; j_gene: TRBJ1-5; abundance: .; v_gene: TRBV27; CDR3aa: CASSHHRGNQPQHF; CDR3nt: TGTGCCAGCAGTCACCACAGGGGTAATCAGCCCCAGCATTTT
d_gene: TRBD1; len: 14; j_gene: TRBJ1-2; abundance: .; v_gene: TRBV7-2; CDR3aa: CASNPGTGISGYTF; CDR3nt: TGTGCCAGCAACCCTGGGACAGGCATATCTGGCTACACCTTC
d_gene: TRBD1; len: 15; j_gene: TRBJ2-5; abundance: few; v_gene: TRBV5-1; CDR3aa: CASIPTGGEEETQYF; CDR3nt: TGCGCCAGCATCCCGACAGGGGGAGAAGAAGAGACCCAGTACTTC
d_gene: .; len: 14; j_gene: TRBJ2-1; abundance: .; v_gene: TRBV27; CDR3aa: CASSYGVLYNEQFF; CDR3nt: TGTGCCAGCAGTTACGGAGTCCTCTACAATGAGCAGTTCTTC
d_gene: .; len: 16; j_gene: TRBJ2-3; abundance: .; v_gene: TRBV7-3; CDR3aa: CASSLSVVWGTDTQYF; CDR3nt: TGTGCCAGCAGCCTATCGGTGGTATGGGGCACAGATACGCAGTATTTT
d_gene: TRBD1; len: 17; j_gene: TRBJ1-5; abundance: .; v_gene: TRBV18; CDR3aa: CASSQRIGTASNQPQHF; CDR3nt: TGTGCCAGCTCACAACGGATAGGGACAGCTAGCAATCAGCCCCAGCATTTT
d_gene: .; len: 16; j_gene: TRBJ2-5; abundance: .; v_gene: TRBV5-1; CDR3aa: CASSLQERMIQETQYF; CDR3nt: TGCGCCAGCAGCCTACAGGAACGCATGATACAAGAGACCCAGTACTTC
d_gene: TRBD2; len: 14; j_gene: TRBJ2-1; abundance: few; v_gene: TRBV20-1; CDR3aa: CSARDPSGMGEQFF; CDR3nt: TGCAGTGCTAGAGATCCTAGCGGGATGGGTGAGCAGTTCTTC
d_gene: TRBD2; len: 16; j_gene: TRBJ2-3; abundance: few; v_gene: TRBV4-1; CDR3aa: CASSHTSGPRVDTQYF; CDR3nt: TGCGCCAGCAGCCATACTAGCGGGCCTAGGGTAGATACGCAGTATTTT
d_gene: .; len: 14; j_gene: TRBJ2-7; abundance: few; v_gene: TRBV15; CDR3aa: CATSAGRLFYEQYF; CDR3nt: TGTGCCACCAGCGCCGGACGGTTATTCTACGAGCAGTACTTC
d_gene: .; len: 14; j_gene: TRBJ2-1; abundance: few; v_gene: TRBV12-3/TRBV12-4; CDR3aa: CASILRGANNEQFF; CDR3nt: TGTGCCAGCATCTTAAGGGGGGCGAACAATGAGCAGTTCTTC
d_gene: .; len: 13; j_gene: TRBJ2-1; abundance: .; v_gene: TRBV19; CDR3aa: CASSRDLHNEQFF; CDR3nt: TGTGCCAGTAGTCGGGACCTGCACAATGAGCAGTTCTTC
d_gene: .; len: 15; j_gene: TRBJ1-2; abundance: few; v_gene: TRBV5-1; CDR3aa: CASSLAARFNYGYTF; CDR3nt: TGCGCCAGCAGCTTGGCGGCAAGATTTAACTATGGCTACACCTTC
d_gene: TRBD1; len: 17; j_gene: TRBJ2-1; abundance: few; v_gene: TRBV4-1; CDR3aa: CASTRVMDRVFLGEQFF; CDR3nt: TGCGCCAGCACTCGGGTGATGGACAGGGTCTTTTTGGGTGAGCAGTTCTTC
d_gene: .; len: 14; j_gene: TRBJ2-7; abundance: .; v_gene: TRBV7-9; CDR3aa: CASSSRGTVYEQYF; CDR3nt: TGTGCCAGCAGCTCCCGGGGGACAGTCTACGAGCAGTACTTC
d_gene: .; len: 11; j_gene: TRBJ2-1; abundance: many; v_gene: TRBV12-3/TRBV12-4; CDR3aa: CASTRLGEQFF; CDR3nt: TGTGCCAGCACCCGACTAGGGGAGCAGTTCTTC
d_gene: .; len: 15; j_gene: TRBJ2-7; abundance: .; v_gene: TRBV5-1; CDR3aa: CASSPSPGSSYEQYF; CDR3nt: TGCGCCAGCAGCCCTAGCCCCGGGAGCTCCTACGAGCAGTACTTC
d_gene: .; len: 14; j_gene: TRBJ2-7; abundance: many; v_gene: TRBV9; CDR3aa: CASSVGAGEYEQYF; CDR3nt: TGTGCCAGCAGCGTAGGGGCAGGGGAATACGAGCAGTACTTC
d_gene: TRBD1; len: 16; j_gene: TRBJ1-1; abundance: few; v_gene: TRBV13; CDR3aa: CASNLPGQVLVSEAFF; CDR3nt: TGTGCCAGCAACCTGCCGGGACAGGTGTTAGTATCTGAAGCTTTCTTT
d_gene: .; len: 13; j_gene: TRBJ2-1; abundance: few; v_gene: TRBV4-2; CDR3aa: CASTHSGRNEQFF; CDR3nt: TGTGCCAGCACCCACAGCGGGCGCAATGAGCAGTTCTTC
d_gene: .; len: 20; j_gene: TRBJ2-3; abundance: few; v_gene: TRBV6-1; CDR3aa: CASSERSRETLPLITDTQYF; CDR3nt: TGTGCCAGCAGTGAAAGGTCGCGGGAAACCTTACCACTCATCACAGATACGCAGTATTTT
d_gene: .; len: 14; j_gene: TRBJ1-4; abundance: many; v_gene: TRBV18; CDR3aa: CASSPFSTDEKLFF; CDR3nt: TGTGCCAGCTCACCCTTTTCTACAGACGAAAAACTGTTTTTT
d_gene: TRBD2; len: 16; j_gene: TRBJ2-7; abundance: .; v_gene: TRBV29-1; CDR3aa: CSVVLGTSGSIHEQYF; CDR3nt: TGCAGCGTTGTCCTCGGGACTAGCGGGAGTATCCACGAGCAGTACTTC
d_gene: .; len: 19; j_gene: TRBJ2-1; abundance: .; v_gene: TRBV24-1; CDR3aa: CATSDRPTPEGPSYNEQFF; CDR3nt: TGTGCCACCAGTGACCGGCCCACCCCGGAGGGCCCCTCCTACAATGAGCAGTTCTTC
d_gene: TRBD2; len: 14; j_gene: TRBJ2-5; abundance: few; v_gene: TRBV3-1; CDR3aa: CASRLGLAEETQYF; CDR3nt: TGTGCCAGCAGGCTGGGACTAGCGGAAGAGACCCAGTACTTC
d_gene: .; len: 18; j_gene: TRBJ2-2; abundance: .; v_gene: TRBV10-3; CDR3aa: CAIRTTKIRSPNTGELFF; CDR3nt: TGTGCCATCAGGACCACTAAGATCAGGAGTCCTAACACCGGGGAGCTGTTTTTT
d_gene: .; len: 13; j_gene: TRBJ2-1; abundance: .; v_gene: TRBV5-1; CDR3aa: CASSLAPAGEQFF; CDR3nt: TGCGCCAGCAGCTTGGCCCCAGCGGGTGAGCAGTTCTTC
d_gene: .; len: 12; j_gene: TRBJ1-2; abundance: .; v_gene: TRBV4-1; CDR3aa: CASRGFVGGYTF; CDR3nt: TGCGCCAGCAGAGGGTTCGTGGGCGGCTACACCTTC
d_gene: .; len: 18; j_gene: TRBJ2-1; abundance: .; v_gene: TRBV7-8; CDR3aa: CASSRHEGSGTRGNEQFF; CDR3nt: TGTGCCAGCAGCAGACACGAGGGCAGCGGGACAAGGGGCAATGAGCAGTTCTTC
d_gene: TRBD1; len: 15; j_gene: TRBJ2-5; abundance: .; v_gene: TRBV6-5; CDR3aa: CASSYLQGAGETQYF; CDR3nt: TGTGCCAGCAGTTACCTACAGGGGGCCGGGGAGACCCAGTACTTC
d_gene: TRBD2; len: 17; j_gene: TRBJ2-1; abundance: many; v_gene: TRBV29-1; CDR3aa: CSVEGGGTVSSYNEQFF; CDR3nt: TGCAGCGTTGAAGGGGGGGGGACTGTTAGCTCCTACAATGAGCAGTTCTTC
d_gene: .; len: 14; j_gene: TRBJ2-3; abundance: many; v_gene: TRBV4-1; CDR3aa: CATTTRPSTDTQYF; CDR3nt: TGCGCCACCACTACACGCCCTAGCACAGATACGCAGTATTTT
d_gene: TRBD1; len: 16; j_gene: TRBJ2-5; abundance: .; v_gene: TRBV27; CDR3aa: CASSGGQGNLGETQYF; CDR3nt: TGTGCCAGCAGTGGGGGACAGGGCAACCTTGGGGAGACCCAGTACTTC
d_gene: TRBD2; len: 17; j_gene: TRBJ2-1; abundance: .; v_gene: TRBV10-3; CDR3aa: CAISEQGRTSAYNEQFF; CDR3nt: TGTGCCATCAGTGAACAGGGTCGGACTAGCGCTTACAATGAGCAGTTCTTC
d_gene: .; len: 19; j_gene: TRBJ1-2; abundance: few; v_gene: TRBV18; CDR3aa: CASSPVVYDAGSSNYGYTF; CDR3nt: TGTGCCAGCTCACCGGTTGTCTACGACGCAGGGTCTTCTAACTATGGCTACACCTTC
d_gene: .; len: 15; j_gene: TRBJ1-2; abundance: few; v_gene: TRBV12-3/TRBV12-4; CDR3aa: CASRPGTWGNYGYTF; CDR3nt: TGTGCCAGCAGACCAGGGACATGGGGGAACTATGGCTACACCTTC
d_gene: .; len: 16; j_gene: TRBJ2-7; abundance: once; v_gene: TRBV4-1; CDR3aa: CASSPRKDLHSYEQYF; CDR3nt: TGCGCCAGCAGCCCCAGAAAGGACTTGCACTCCTACGAGCAGTACTTC
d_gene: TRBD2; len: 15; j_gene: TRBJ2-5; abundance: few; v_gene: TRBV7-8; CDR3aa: CASHPSGALQETQYF; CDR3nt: TGTGCCAGCCATCCTAGCGGGGCTCTTCAAGAGACCCAGTACTTC
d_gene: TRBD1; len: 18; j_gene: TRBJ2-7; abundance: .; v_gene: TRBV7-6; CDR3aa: CASLLMRPSGQSSYEQYF; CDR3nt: TGTGCCAGCCTCCTAATGCGCCCCTCGGGACAGAGCTCCTACGAGCAGTACTTC
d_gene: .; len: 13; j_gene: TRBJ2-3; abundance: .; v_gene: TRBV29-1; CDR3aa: CSVASLFTDTQYF; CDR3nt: TGCAGCGTCGCTTCCCTATTCACAGATACGCAGTATTTT
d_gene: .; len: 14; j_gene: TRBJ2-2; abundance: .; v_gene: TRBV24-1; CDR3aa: CATSAQGSTGELFF; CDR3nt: TGTGCCACCAGTGCCCAGGGGAGCACCGGGGAGCTGTTTTTT
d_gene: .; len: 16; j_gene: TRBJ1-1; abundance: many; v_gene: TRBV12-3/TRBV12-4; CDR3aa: CASSLDRARGNTEAFF; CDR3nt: TGTGCCAGCAGTTTAGACAGGGCGAGGGGGAACACTGAAGCTTTCTTT
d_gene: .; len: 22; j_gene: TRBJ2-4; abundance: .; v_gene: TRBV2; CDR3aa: CASSEALPLIGGTNPLKNIQYF; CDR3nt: TGTGCCAGCAGTGAAGCGCTTCCCTTGATCGGCGGAACGAACCCCCTCAAAAACATTCAGTACTTC